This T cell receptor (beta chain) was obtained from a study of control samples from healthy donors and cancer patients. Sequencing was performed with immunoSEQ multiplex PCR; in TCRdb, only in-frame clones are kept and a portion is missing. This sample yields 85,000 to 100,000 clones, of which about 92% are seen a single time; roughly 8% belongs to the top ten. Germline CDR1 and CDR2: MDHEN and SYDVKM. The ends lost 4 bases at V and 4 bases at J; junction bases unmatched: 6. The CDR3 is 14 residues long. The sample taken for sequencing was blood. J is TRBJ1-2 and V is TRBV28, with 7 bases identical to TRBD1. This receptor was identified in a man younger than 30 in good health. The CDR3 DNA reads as TGTGCCAGCAGTTCGACAGGGAGCCCCTATGGCTACACCTTC. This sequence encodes CASSSTGSPYGYTF.